This record concerns one TCR beta chain sequence. This record comes from a study of blood T cell repertoires in COVID-19. As for the study in general: There were acute and convalescent COVID-19 samples, and they came from the United States, Italy and Spain. PBMCs, B-cell-depleted T cells, or T cells provided the cDNA or gDNA that made up the material.

Per the original data handling: Amplifying reference gene primers gave estimates of nucleated cell counts. The data were produced by immunoSEQ multiplex PCR, yet TCRdb's version contains in-frame clones alone and is incomplete. The DNA was the basis for D and trimming; V, J and clone size are from that table. The table has tens of thousands of clones, more than 65% seen once; the top ten hold 25% to 30%. Trimming removed 0 bases from V and 10 bases from J, with 17 bases in between. This CDR3 has 16 residues. Per germline, CDR1 SGDLS and CDR2 YYNGEE. The clonotype comes from a woman over 75 with active or convalescent COVID-19. Sequencing was done on a sample of peripheral blood. V gene TRBV9 combines with J gene TRBJ1-6; possible D gene TRBD1, 5 bases. The CDR3 DNA reads TGTGCCAGCAGCGTAGGAATTCAGGGTTTAGGATCACCCCTCCACTTT. As protein: CASSVGIQGLGSPLHF. The full variable domain, rest sourced from reference TRBV9 and TRBJ1-6, is DSGVTQTPKHLITATGQRVTLRCSPRSGDLSVYWYQQSLDQGLQFLIQYYNGEERAKGNILERFSAQQFPDLHSELNLSSLELGDSALYFCASSVGIQGLGSPLHFGNGTRLTVT.